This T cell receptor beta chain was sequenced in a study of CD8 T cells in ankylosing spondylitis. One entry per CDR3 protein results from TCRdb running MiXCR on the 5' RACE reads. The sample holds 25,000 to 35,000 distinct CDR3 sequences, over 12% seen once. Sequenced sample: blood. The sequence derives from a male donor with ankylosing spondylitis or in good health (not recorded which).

The CDR3 protein is CASRDSDSTNEKLFF. CDR3 coding DNA: TGTGCCAGCAGGGACAGCGACTCAACTAATGAAAAACTGTTTTTT. The rearrangement joins TRBV28 to TRBJ1-4; perhaps TRBD1 as D (6 bases). V gave up 6 bases and J gave up 0 bases, with 11 bases separating them. This CDR3 spans 15 amino acids. CDR1 and CDR2 (germline): MDHEN, SYDVKM.